Following are 11 T cell receptor beta chains from one sample sequenced in a study of coeliac disease. Study findings and constraints: In active celiac disease, intraepithelial and lamina propria TRB and TRG repertoires were less clonal than controls.

The antigens of these receptors remain unknown. Sequencing was performed with immunoSEQ multiplex PCR; in TCRdb, only in-frame clones are kept and a portion is missing. The sample holds 4,000 to 5,000 clones; approximately 63% are singletons and the top ten take about 9.4%. Source material: intraepithelial lymphocytes from the gut. The receptor set was obtained from a man between 65 and 80 years old with active celiac disease.

This clone was picked up a small number of times. The chain carries TRBV18 and TRBJ1-2; D possibly corresponds to TRBD1 (6 bases). The CDR3 is made up of 14 amino acids. The germline V gene encodes CDR1 KGHSH and CDR2 LQKENI. Trimming stripped 1 base from V and 6 bases from J, with 12 bases between. This chain's CDR3 is CASSPLQGRHGYTF. The CDR3 DNA sequence: TGTGCCAGCTCACCACTACAGGGCAGGCATGGCTACACCTTC.

In this sample, this clone turned up a few times. This chain uses TRBV7-3 with TRBJ2-4; TRBD1 might be the D (5 bases). The germline V gene encodes CDR1 SGHTA and CDR2 FQGTGA. V gave up 7 bases and J gave up 7 bases, with 11 bases separating them. The CDR3 has 12 residues. The CDR3 sequence is CASTTWGNIQYF. The CDR3 DNA is TGTGCCAGCACCACCTGGGGCAACATTCAGTACTTC. The complete variable domain, with remaining parts taken from reference TRBV7-3 and TRBJ2-4, reads GAGVSQTPSNKVTEKGKYVELRCDPISGHTALYWYRQSLGQGPEFLIYFQGTGAADDSGLPNDRFFAVRPEGSVSTLKIQRTERGDSAVYLCASTTWGNIQYFGAGTRLSVL.

The DNA of the CDR3 is TGTGCCAGTAGTATATCCCTTGGACAGGGACGGCACAATGAGCAGTTCTTC. It translates to CASSISLGQGRHNEQFF. J is TRBJ2-1 and V is TRBV19; TRBD1 agrees at 8 bases. Germline V lookup: CDR1 LNHDA, CDR2 SQIVND (reference sequence). V shed 2 bases and J 5 bases; nucleotides not matched to a gene: 11. CDR3 length equals 17 residues.

The gene calls are TRBV7-9 and TRBJ2-7, with 15 bases aligning to TRBD2. The CDR3 has 13 residues. Germline CDR1 is SEHNR and CDR2 is FQNEAQ (reference sequence). Germline trimming cut 5 bases from V and 12 bases from J; bases unmatched to any gene: 5. CDR3 coding DNA: TGTGCCAGCAGCATAGGGACTAGCGGGAGGTCGTACTTC. Encoded protein: CASSIGTSGRSYF. The whole variable domain, filled in from reference TRBV7-9 and TRBJ2-7, reads DTGVSQNPRHKITKRGQNVTFRCDPISEHNRLYWYRQTLGQGPEFLTYFQNEAQLEKSRLLSDRFSAERPKGSFSTLEIQRTEQGDSAMYLCASSIGTSGRSYFGPGTRLTVT.

The chain employs TRBV23-1 and TRBJ2-5, with a possible D match to TRBD1 (6 bases). TRBV23-1 is annotated as an ORF whose role is uncertain. This CDR3 is built from 16 residues. Between the trimmed V and J ends, which lost 6 bases and 1 base, there was a span of 18 bases. Written as DNA, the CDR3 is TGCGCCAGCAGAGCTGGGACACCCCGTTTCCAAGAGACCCAGTACTTC. Amino acid sequence: CASRAGTPRFQETQYF.

This clone was observed a handful of times. The V call is TRBV4-1, the J call TRBJ2-7, with TRBD1 identical over 8 bases. Germline V gene data show CDR1 as MGHRA and CDR2 as YSYEKL. CDR3 length: 14 amino acids. V was clipped by 3 bases and J by 4 bases; unmatched bases: 5. This chain's CDR3 is CASSQRQGTYEQYF. The CDR3 DNA sequence: TGCGCCAGCAGCCAGAGACAGGGGACGTACGAGCAGTACTTC.

The chain is built from TRBV7-8 and TRBJ2-1; possibly TRBD2 for D (6 bases). Germline values: CDR1 SGHVS, CDR2 FQNEAQ. The length of the CDR3 is 13 residues. Between the trimmed V and J ends, which lost 5 bases and 12 bases, there was a span of 17 bases. CDR3 region: CASSPRDSTLQFF. CDR3 DNA sequence: TGTGCCAGCAGCCCCCGGGACTCAACTCTGCAGTTCTTC.

The V gene is TRBV9, the J gene TRBJ1-3, with a weak D call TRBD1 (5 bases). CDR3 size: 15 residues. CDR1 SGDLS and CDR2 YYNGEE come from the germline V gene. The germline V and J ends were trimmed by 0 bases and 2 bases, with 9 bases remaining between them. The CDR3: CASSVEGRTGNTIYF. The CDR3 coding sequence is TGTGCCAGCAGCGTAGAGGGGCGCACTGGAAACACCATATATTTT.

In its sample, this clone was seen once. J is TRBJ2-1 and V is TRBV18, with a possible D match to TRBD2 (6 bases). This CDR3 is 15 amino acids long. Germline CDR1 is KGHSH and CDR2 is LQKENI. Deletions cut 5 bases from V and 3 bases from J, with 14 bases between. The chain's CDR3 is CASSSGTQNYNEQFF. CDR3 DNA sequence: TGTGCCAGCTCATCCGGGACTCAAAACTACAATGAGCAGTTCTTC.

This clone appeared a few times. The CDR3, as DNA: TGCGCCAGCAGGGCCGGGACAGTCACCTACGAGCAGTACTTC. Amino acid sequence: CASRAGTVTYEQYF. This rearrangement joins TRBV5-1 to TRBJ2-7; TRBD1 matches 7 bases. Germline loops: CDR1 SGHRS, CDR2 YFSETQ. V was pared by 5 bases and J by 2 bases, with 7 bases of the junction left unmatched. This CDR3 spans 14 amino acids.

CDR3 loop: CASSVDLTGIHEQYF. DNA of the CDR3: TGTGCCAGCAGCGTAGACCTGACAGGGATCCACGAGCAGTACTTC. V and J are TRBV9 and TRBJ2-7; 7 nucleotides match TRBD1. The CDR3 consists of 15 residues. The germline V gene has CDR1 SGDLS and CDR2 YYNGEE. After removal of 0 bases from V and 5 bases from J, the junction contained 8 bases not matched to a gene.